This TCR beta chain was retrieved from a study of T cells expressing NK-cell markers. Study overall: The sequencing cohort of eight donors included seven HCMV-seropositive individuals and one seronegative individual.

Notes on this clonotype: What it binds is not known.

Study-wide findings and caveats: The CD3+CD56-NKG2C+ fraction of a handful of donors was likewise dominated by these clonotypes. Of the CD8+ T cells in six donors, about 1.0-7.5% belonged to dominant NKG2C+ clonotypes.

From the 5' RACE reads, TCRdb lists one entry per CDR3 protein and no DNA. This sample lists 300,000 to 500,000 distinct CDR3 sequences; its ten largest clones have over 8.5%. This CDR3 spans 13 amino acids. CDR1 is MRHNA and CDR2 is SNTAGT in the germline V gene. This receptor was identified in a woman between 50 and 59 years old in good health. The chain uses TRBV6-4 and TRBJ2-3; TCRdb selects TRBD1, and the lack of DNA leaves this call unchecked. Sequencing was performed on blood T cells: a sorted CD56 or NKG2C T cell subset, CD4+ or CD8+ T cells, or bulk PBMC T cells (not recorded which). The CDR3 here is CASSDSAGVAQYF.